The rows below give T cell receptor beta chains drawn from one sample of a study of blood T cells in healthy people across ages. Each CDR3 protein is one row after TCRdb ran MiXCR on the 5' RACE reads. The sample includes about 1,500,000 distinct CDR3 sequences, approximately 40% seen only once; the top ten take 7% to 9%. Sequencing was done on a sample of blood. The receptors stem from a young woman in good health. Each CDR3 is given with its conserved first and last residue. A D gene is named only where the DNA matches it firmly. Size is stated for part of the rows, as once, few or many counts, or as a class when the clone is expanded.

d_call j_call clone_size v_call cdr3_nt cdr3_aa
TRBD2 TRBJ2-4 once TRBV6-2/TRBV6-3 TGTGTCAGCAGCCTAGCGGGACTAGCCAAAAACATTCAGTACTTC CVSSLAGLAKNIQYF
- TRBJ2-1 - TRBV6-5 TGTGCCAGCAGCGTGACGGAAAAATACAATGAGCAGTTCTTC CASSVTEKYNEQFF
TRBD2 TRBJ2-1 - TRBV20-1 TGCAGTGCTAGACCGGGACTAGCGGGAATCAATGAGCAGTTCTTC CSARPGLAGINEQFF
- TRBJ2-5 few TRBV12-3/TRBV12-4 TGTGCCAGCACCGCTAGGGCAGCTACAGCGACCCAGTACTTC CASTARAATATQYF
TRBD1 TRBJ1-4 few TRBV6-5 TGTGCCAGCAGTCGGGACAGGGAAAAACTGTTTTTT CASSRDREKLFF
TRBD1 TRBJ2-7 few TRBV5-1 TGCGCCAGCAGCTCCAAAACAGGGGGCGGGTTATACGAGCAGTACTTC CASSSKTGGGLYEQYF
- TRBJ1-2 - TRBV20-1 TGCAGTGCTAGAGTGTCGGACGGAGCTAACTATGGCTACACCTTC CSARVSDGANYGYTF
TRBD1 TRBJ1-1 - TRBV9 TGTGCCAGCAGCGCCCCGACAGGGTTAACTGAAGCTTTCTTT CASSAPTGLTEAFF
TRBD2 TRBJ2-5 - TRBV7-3 TGTGCCAGCAGCTTTGCGGGGGGGGACAATGAGCAGTACTTC CASSFAGGDNEQYF
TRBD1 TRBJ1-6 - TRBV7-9 TGTGCCAGCAGAGGGGTCGGGACAGGGGATTCACCCCTCCACTTT CASRGVGTGDSPLHF
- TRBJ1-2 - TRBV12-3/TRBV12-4 TGTGCCAGCAGTTCGGTTCCCTATGGCTACACCTTC CASSSVPYGYTF
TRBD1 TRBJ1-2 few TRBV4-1 TGCGCCAGCAGCCCAGCCCTTTTTGGGACAGGTCCTGGCTACACCTTC CASSPALFGTGPGYTF
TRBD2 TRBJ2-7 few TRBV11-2 TGTGCCAGCAGCTTAGAAGCGGGATTCCACAATGAGCAGTACTTC CASSLEAGFHNEQYF
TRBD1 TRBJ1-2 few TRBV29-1 TGCAGCGGACAGGGGAAAGACTATGGCTACACCTTC CSGQGKDYGYTF
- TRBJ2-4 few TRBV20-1 TGCAGTGCTCCCTATGGGGCGTTGGCGGCTCAGTACTTC CSAPYGALAAQYF
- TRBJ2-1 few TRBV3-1 TGTGCCAGCAGCCAAACCCGGACATTGGTCGATGAGCAGTTCTTC CASSQTRTLVDEQFF
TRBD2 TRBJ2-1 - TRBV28 TGTGCCAGCAGACCGGACTCGGGAGGAGGCAATGAGCAGTTCTTC CASRPDSGGGNEQFF
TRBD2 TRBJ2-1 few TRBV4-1 TGCGCCAGCAGCCAGAGCGTAGCGGGAGGGAATGAGCAGTTCTTC CASSQSVAGGNEQFF
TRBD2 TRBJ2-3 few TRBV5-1 TGCGCCAGCAGCCCCCCGGCTAGCGGGGGAGTTACAGATACGCAGTATTTT CASSPPASGGVTDTQYF
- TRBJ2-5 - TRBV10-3 TGTGCCATCTCTCAGGGTAATGAGCAGTACTTC CAISQGNEQYF
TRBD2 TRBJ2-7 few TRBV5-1 TGCGCCAGCAGCGAAGGGCCAGCGGGAGTATCCGAGCAGTACTTC CASSEGPAGVSEQYF
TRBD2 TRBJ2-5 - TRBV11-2 TGTGCCAGCAGCTTAGGACCGGGACTAGCGGTTCCACAAGAGACCCAGTACTTC CASSLGPGLAVPQETQYF
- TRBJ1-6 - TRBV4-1 TGCGCCAGCAGCCAAGAACCCGGTTCACCCCTCCACTTT CASSQEPGSPLHF
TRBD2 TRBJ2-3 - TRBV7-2 TGTGCCAGCAGCCCCCGCCGGGGACTAGCGGGAGCTAGCACAGATACGCAGTATTTT CASSPRRGLAGASTDTQYF
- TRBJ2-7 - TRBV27 TGTGCCAGCAGAATACGGGAAACAGATTCCTACGAGCAGTACTTC CASRIRETDSYEQYF
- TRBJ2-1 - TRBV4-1 TGCGCCAGCAGCCAAGAAGACAGAGACAACAATGAGCAGTTCTTC CASSQEDRDNNEQFF
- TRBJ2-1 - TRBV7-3 TGTGCCAGCAGTCTAGGGGGGGCGGGTCGGGATGAGCAGTTCTTC CASSLGGAGRDEQFF
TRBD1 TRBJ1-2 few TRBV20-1 TGCAGTGCTAGAGATTACACAGGGGATGGCTACACCTTC CSARDYTGDGYTF
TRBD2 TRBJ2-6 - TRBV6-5 TGTGCCAGCAGATTAGCGGGGGTAACTGGGGCCAACGTCCTGACTTTC CASRLAGVTGANVLTF
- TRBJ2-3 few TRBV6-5 TGTGCCAGCAGCTCATCGTCGGGGTTCGGCACAGATACGCAGTATTTT CASSSSSGFGTDTQYF